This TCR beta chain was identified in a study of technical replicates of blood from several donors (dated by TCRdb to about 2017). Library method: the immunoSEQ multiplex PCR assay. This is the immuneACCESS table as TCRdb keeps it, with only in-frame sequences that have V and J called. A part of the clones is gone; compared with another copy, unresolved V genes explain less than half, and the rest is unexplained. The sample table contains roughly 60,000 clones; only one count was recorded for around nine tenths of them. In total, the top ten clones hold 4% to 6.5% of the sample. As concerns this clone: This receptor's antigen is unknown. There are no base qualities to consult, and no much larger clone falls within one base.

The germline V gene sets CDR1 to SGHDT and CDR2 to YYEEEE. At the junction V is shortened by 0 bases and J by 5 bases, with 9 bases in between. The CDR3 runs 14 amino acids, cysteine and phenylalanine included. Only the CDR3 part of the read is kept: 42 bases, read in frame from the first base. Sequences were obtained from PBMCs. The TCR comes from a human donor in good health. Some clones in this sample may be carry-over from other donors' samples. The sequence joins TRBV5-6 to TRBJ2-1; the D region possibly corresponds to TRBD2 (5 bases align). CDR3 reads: CASSLASHHNEQFF. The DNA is TGTGCCAGCAGCTTGGCTAGCCACCACAATGAGCAGTTCTTC.